This is a list of T cell receptor beta chains from one sample in a study of sequential checkpoint blockade in melanoma. The assay was immunoSEQ multiplex PCR, and TCRdb's table has in-frame clones only and misses some. This sample yields under 25,000 clones, of which approximately 72% are seen a single time; 35% to 40% belongs to the top ten. The specimen comprised CD8+ T cells sorted from blood (inferred from file names), sampled from a patient given nivolumab and ipilimumab in sequence. The receptors shown here come from a human donor with melanoma. Both conserved end residues are part of each CDR3.

v_gene	j_gene	CDR3aa
TRBV6-1	TRBJ1-1	CASSQVGNTEAFF
TRBV7-9	TRBJ2-7	CASSLVGYEQYF
TRBV29-1	TRBJ1-1	CSVVRGDRTGVTEAFF
TRBV6-5	TRBJ1-5	CASRPGFGNQPQHF
TRBV5-4	TRBJ1-2	CASSLGGAHGYTF
TRBV5-6	TRBJ2-7	CASSMAPRTGNYEQYF
TRBV11-2	TRBJ1-1	CASSLTGGEAFF
TRBV5-5	TRBJ1-1	CASSVNRVGENTEAFF
TRBV4-1	TRBJ2-7	CASSQEPQGSHEQYF
TRBV5-8	TRBJ1-5	CASSWTASGNQPQHF
TRBV14	TRBJ1-2	CASSQARGNPYGYTF
TRBV4-2	TRBJ2-7	CASSQELLAGVYEQYF
TRBV28	TRBJ1-5	CASSLPSTGYSNQPQHF
TRBV7-8	TRBJ2-7	CASSLRQGYEQYF
TRBV6-1	TRBJ1-3	CASSERGLSGNTIYF
TRBV6-1	TRBJ2-6	CASHALSGANVLTF
TRBV27	TRBJ2-7	CASSSNGQGVTAYEQYF
TRBV6-5	TRBJ2-7	CASTGTESHEQYF
TRBV19	TRBJ1-2	CASSVPQGPPNYGYTF
TRBV4-2	TRBJ1-1	CASSQVAGAPGEAFF
TRBV2	TRBJ1-1	CASSRRGGLNTEAFF
TRBV6-1	TRBJ1-2	CASSEVAALTPYGYTF
TRBV27	TRBJ2-7	CASSLSGSDDEQYF
TRBV15	TRBJ1-5	CATSRDLHSRNQPQHF
TRBV29-1	TRBJ1-2	CSAPRQGLYGYTF
TRBV7-9	TRBJ2-1	CASSLGGTSNEQFF
TRBV2	TRBJ1-5	CASNKLQGADNQPQHF
TRBV5-1	TRBJ1-1	CASSLYPSTEAFF
TRBV9	TRBJ1-2	CASSVGFQISGYTF
TRBV6-1	TRBJ2-7	CASSPLTGEPYEQYF
TRBV28	TRBJ1-5	CASSLKEEGNQPQHF
TRBV30	TRBJ2-7	CAWSVGQSYEQYF
TRBV28	TRBJ2-5	CASSFLGGGGQETQYF
TRBV28	TRBJ1-5	CASRKGNGGRRPQHF
TRBV30	TRBJ2-7	CASTSGRADEQYF
TRBV11-2	TRBJ1-1	CASSLDPNLEAFF
TRBV5-1	TRBJ2-7	CASSLNRDEQYF
TRBV7-6	TRBJ2-6	CASSLGQGGSGANVLTF
TRBV4-2	TRBJ1-5	CASSQDDRADQPQHF
TRBV6-1	TRBJ2-7	CASSRGGTYEQYF
TRBV2	TRBJ2-7	CASSEAGTGGPLGQYF
TRBV15	TRBJ2-7	CATSRDMAESSYEQYF
TRBV19	.	CASSIVAGDDEQYF
TRBV7-6	TRBJ1-2	CASSSGQGRNYGYTF
TRBV7-9	TRBJ1-2	CASSLAGAGATANYGYTF
TRBV15	TRBJ2-7	CATSRGSGRVYEQYF
TRBV7-2	TRBJ1-1	CASSLEARHPNTEAFF
TRBV30	TRBJ1-2	CACPGQGGYGYTF
TRBV9	TRBJ1-6	CASSVEDSSYNSPLHF
TRBV28	TRBJ1-2	CASSLTEKYGYTF
TRBV5-4	TRBJ2-7	CASSNPGTSSYEQYF